The 30 T cell receptor beta chains below were found in one sample sequenced in a study of vaccination and CD4 T cells after COVID-19. The assay that was used to sequence DNA from cultured CD4+ T cells was the Oncomine TCR Beta short-read assay. Each CDR3 protein gets one entry after TCRdb re-called the PCR reads with MiXCR. The data contain about 15,000 distinct CDR3 sequences, roughly 50% of them singletons. Their antigens remain unidentified. As to treatment: 10-day PBMC culture with coronavirus spike peptide pools or control peptides (ViraFEST assay). Sample: CD4+ T cells from blood, cultured in vitro, taken before SARS-CoV-2 vaccination. All receptors come from a human donor who had recovered from COVID-19.

This chain connects TRBV6-1 to TRBJ2-7; no reliable D call. V lost 4 bases, J lost 7 bases, and 14 bases lay in between. This CDR3 contains 13 residues. Germline CDR1 reads MNHNS; CDR2 reads SASEGT. CDR3 region: CASSVDGAWEQYF. CDR3 DNA: TGTGCCAGCAGTGTCGACGGAGCCTGGGAGCAGTACTTC.

The V and J genes are TRBV19 and TRBJ1-5; TRBD1 matches at 7 bases. From germline, CDR1 is LNHDA and CDR2 SQIVND (reference sequence). The CDR3 is 16 residues long. V trimming: 2 bases; J trimming: 4 bases; junction bases outside the gene matches: 8. In DNA, the CDR3 is TGTGCCAGTAGTATAAATACAGGGGCGCCTAATCAGCCCCAGCATTTT. Its translation is CASSINTGAPNQPQHF.

There are a few counts of this clonotype. The chain's CDR3 is CASSLLGRTGNTIYF. The CDR3 coding sequence is TGTGCCAGCAGTTTATTAGGGCGGACTGGAAACACCATATATTTT. This sequence joins TRBV28 and TRBJ1-3; D is unclear. V lost 1 base, J lost 2 bases, and 9 bases lay in between. CDR3 length: 15 amino acids. The V gene's germline CDR1 is MDHEN and CDR2 SYDVKM. Looking up the rest from reference TRBV28 and TRBJ1-3 gives the full variable domain: DVKVTQSSRYLVKRTGEKVFLECVQDMDHENMFWYRQDPGLGLRLIYFSYDVKMKEKGDIPEGYSVSREKKERFSLILESASTNQTSMYLCASSLLGRTGNTIYFGEGSWLTVV.

V gene TRBV27 combines with J gene TRBJ1-2, with D tentatively TRBD1 (6 bases). Deletions cut 6 bases from V and 4 bases from J, with 18 bases between. The CDR3 is made up of 15 amino acids. In germline, CDR1 is MNHEY, CDR2 SMNVEV (reference sequence). The CDR3 sequence is CASRKSGGGPYGYTF. CDR3 sequence (DNA): TGTGCCAGCAGGAAGAGCGGGGGGGGGCCCTATGGCTACACCTTC.

This chain connects TRBV28 to TRBJ2-1; D ambiguous. Germline assignment: CDR1 MDHEN and CDR2 SYDVKM. The CDR3 contains 14 residues. Trimming took 2 bases from V and 3 from J, leaving 8 bases between them. This CDR3 is CASSLPRSYNEQFF. The CDR3 bases are TGTGCCAGCAGTTTACCCCGAAGCTACAATGAGCAGTTCTTC.

In nucleotides, the CDR3 is TGTGCCAGCAGTTACCTCCCGGGGGATACGCAGTATTTT. Its translation is CASSYLPGDTQYF. The rearrangement joins TRBV6-2 or TRBV6-3 to TRBJ2-3; possibly TRBD2 for D (5 bases). The CDR3 runs 13 residues. The V and J ends lost 2 bases and 6 bases respectively, with 9 bases between them. The germline V gene encodes CDR1 MNHEY and CDR2 SVGEGT.

The CDR3: CASSDVGDTQYF. CDR3 sequence (DNA): TGTGCCAGCAGTGACGTCGGAGATACGCAGTATTTT. This rearrangement joins TRBV6-4 to TRBJ2-3; no firm D call. Per germline, CDR1 MRHNA and CDR2 SNTAGT. V was cut by 2 bases and J by 5 bases, with 5 bases left in between. The CDR3 sequence is 12 residues long.

This CDR3 reads CSARDSSGRSHTDTQYF. The CDR3 DNA reads as TGCAGTGCTAGAGACTCTAGCGGCCGAAGTCACACAGATACGCAGTATTTT. The chain uses TRBV20-1 and TRBJ2-3, with 7 bases matching TRBD2. The CDR3 totals 17 residues. With V trimmed by 0 bases and J by 2 bases, 11 bases remained unmatched. Germline CDR1 DFQATT, CDR2 SNEGSKA (reference sequence).

The chain carries TRBV7-8 and TRBJ1-1; D not resolved. This CDR3 is built from 14 residues. V gave up 5 bases and J gave up 0 bases, with 10 bases separating them. CDR1 SGHVS and CDR2 FQNEAQ come from the germline V gene. The CDR3, as DNA: TGTGCCAGCAGCCAAGGACGGTTGAACACTGAAGCTTTCTTT. It is translated as CASSQGRLNTEAFF.

V gene TRBV20-1 combines with J gene TRBJ1-1; D remains ambiguous. The CDR3 has 10 amino acids. Trimming stripped 6 bases from V and 3 bases from J, with 5 bases between. Germline CDR1 DFQATT, CDR2 SNEGSKA (reference sequence). The CDR3 sequence is CSAGYTEAFF. CDR3 sequence (DNA): TGCAGTGCCGGGTACACTGAAGCTTTCTTT.

This clonotype was counted a few times. V usage is TRBV6-2 or TRBV6-3 and J usage is TRBJ2-5; tentatively, D is TRBD1 (6 bases). V lost 7 bases and J lost 1, with 10 bases in between. The germline CDR1 and CDR2 sequences are MNHEY and SVGEGT. This CDR3 has 13 amino acids. The CDR3: CASNQGRQETQYF. CDR3 nucleotide sequence: TGTGCCAGCAATCAGGGGCGCCAAGAGACCCAGTACTTC.

This clonotype was seen a handful of times. This chain connects TRBV7-8 to TRBJ1-1, with D unclear. CDR1 and CDR2 from the germline V gene are SGHVS and FQNEAQ. V lost 5 bases to trimming and J lost 0 bases, with 10 bases between them. The CDR3 loop spans 14 amino acids. CDR3 in amino acids: CASSPKGMNTEAFF. CDR3 bases: TGTGCCAGCAGCCCAAAGGGAATGAACACTGAAGCTTTCTTT.

The chain uses TRBV7-3 and TRBJ2-2; D is possibly TRBD2 (5 bases). Trimming left V 1 base short and J 6 bases short, with 21 bases between. Germline CDR1 reads SGHTA; CDR2 reads FQGTGA. The CDR3 consists of 18 residues. CDR3 bases: TGTGCCAGCAGCTTAATCGGAGGTTCTCAGGTCGGCTCCGGGGAGCTGTTTTTT. Its protein is CASSLIGGSQVGSGELFF. Full variable domain (remainder filled in from reference TRBV7-3 and TRBJ2-2): GAGVSQTPSNKVTEKGKYVELRCDPISGHTALYWYRQSLGQGPEFLIYFQGTGAADDSGLPNDRFFAVRPEGSVSTLKIQRTERGDSAVYLCASSLIGGSQVGSGELFFGEGSRLTVL.

The chain carries TRBV15 and TRBJ1-4; weak D call: TRBD1 (6 bases). Germline V gene data show CDR1 as LNHNV and CDR2 as YYDKDF (reference sequence). V was cut by 0 bases and J by 7 bases, with 9 bases left in between. The CDR3 spans 14 residues. The CDR3 DNA is TGTGCCACCAGCAGAGATCGGGGGCCTGAAAAACTGTTTTTT. It specifies CATSRDRGPEKLFF.

This rearrangement joins TRBV6-2 or TRBV6-3 to TRBJ2-3; possible D gene TRBD1, 6 bases. V was clipped by 6 bases and J by 6 bases, with 22 bases between them. The CDR3 has 16 residues. Germline V gene sequence: CDR1 MNHEY, CDR2 SVGEGT. CDR3 nucleotides: TGTGCCAGCAGGGACCGAAGCAGGGGCGGTTGGGATACGCAGTATTTT. Its translation: CASRDRSRGGWDTQYF.

This clonotype was picked up a small number of times. The genes are TRBV14 and TRBJ1-2; TRBD1 matches 10 bases. Germline loops: CDR1 SGHDN, CDR2 FVKESK. This CDR3 region has 15 residues. Trimming cost V 4 bases and J 2 bases; bases outside gene matches: 4. The CDR3 DNA sequence: TGTGCCAGCAGCCGGACAGGGGGGTCCAACTATGGCTACACCTTC. Translated, it gives CASSRTGGSNYGYTF.

About this clonotype: Germline is not matched at one junction end, which may reflect a read error. The chain is built from TRBV7-9 and TRBJ1-1; tentatively, D is TRBD1 (6 bases). This CDR3 comprises 14 residues. The germline gives CDR1 SEHNR, CDR2 FQNEAQ (reference sequence). The CDR3 sequence is CASSFRSQGTEVFF. The CDR3 region has the DNA TGTGCCAGCAGCTTTAGGTCACAGGGTACTGAAGTTTTCTTT.

The chain joins TRBV7-6 to TRBJ1-5; no clear D. Germline CDR1 reads SGHVS; CDR2 reads FNYEAQ. V lost 5 bases to trimming and J lost 1 base, with 12 bases between them. This CDR3 contains 15 residues. The CDR3 is CASSASGSSNQPQHF. CDR3 DNA sequence: TGTGCCAGCAGCGCCTCGGGGTCGAGCAATCAGCCCCAGCATTTT.

This sequence joins TRBV6-5 and TRBJ1-1; TRBD1 might be the D (5 bases). The ends were cut back, 2 bases at V and 2 bases at J, with 12 bases in the middle. This CDR3 region has 15 residues. Germline V gene data show CDR1 as MNHEY and CDR2 as SVGAGI. Here the CDR3 DNA reads TGTGCCAGCAGTTACAGTTTACAGGTTAACACTGAAGCTTTCTTT. As protein: CASSYSLQVNTEAFF.

This clonotype is labeled as medium-sized. The genes are TRBV6-1 and TRBJ1-6; no clear D gene. The germline V gene encodes CDR1 MNHNS and CDR2 SASEGT. The CDR3 spans 14 residues. V was cut by 4 bases and J by 7 bases, with 11 bases left in between. The CDR3 DNA sequence: TGTGCCAGCAGTGGAGCGCCTGGGAATTCACCCCTCCACTTT. It encodes CASSGAPGNSPLHF.

The chain links TRBV20-1 to TRBJ2-3; the D call may be TRBD1 or TRBD2 (5 bases each). There are 13 residues in the CDR3. V lost 3 bases, J lost 4 bases, and 11 bases lay in between. Germline V CDR1 and CDR2: DFQATT, SNEGSKA (reference sequence). The CDR3, as DNA: TGCAGTGCTAGCCCCCTGGGGGCAGATACGCAGTATTTT. This encodes CSASPLGADTQYF.

The J gene is TRBJ2-3, the V gene TRBV7-9; D not resolved. The CDR3 is 13 residues long. Germline V CDR1 and CDR2: SEHNR, FQNEAQ (reference sequence). V was cut by 3 bases and J by 4 bases, with 8 bases left in between. The CDR3: CASSFTQSDTQYF. The CDR3 DNA follows: TGTGCCAGCAGCTTTACACAGTCAGATACGCAGTATTTT.

This clonotype was seen a handful of times. The rearrangement joins TRBV30 to TRBJ1-1, with 9 bases matching TRBD1. Looked up from germline, CDR1 is GTSNPN and CDR2 is SVGIG (reference sequence). The CDR3 is 15 amino acids. V was pared by 3 bases and J by 0 bases, with 5 bases of the junction left unmatched. Here the CDR3 DNA reads TGTGCCTGGAGAAGGGACAGGGTATTGAACACTGAAGCTTTCTTT. Translating gives CAWRRDRVLNTEAFF.

This clonotype came up a few times. The chain joins TRBV19 to TRBJ2-7; D gene uncertain. CDR1 is LNHDA and CDR2 is SQIVND in the germline V gene (reference sequence). The V end was cut by 1 base, the J end by 3 bases, with 7 bases between. CDR3 size: 13 residues. The CDR3 spells CASSIGLSYEQYF. CDR3 nucleotide sequence: TGTGCCAGTAGTATAGGATTAAGCTACGAGCAGTACTTC.

This clonotype occurred a few times. V is TRBV6-1 and J is TRBJ1-1; D gene unclear. V dropped 8 bases and J dropped 2 bases, with 12 bases sitting between them. The CDR3 extends over 13 amino acids. Germline loops: CDR1 MNHNS, CDR2 SASEGT. The CDR3 reads CASGYRVNTEAFF. Here the CDR3 DNA reads TGTGCCAGCGGGTACAGAGTTAACACTGAAGCTTTCTTT.

This clonotype was seen a few times. The chain carries TRBV20-1 and TRBJ2-1; D remains unclear. Germline CDR1 DFQATT, CDR2 SNEGSKA (reference sequence). Trimming left V 0 bases short and J 8 bases short, with 20 bases between. CDR3 length: 16 amino acids. The CDR3 is CSARDERLQVLHEQFF. The CDR3 bases are TGCAGTGCTAGAGACGAGCGACTTCAGGTTTTGCATGAGCAGTTCTTC.

The rearrangement links TRBV7-9 to TRBJ2-1, with 13 bases identical to TRBD2. The CDR3 length is 14 residues. Germline values: CDR1 SEHNR, CDR2 FQNEAQ (reference sequence). Trimming cost V 5 bases and J 10 bases; bases outside gene matches: 5. The CDR3 DNA reads as TGTGCCAGCAGCGCAAGGACTAGCGGGGGAGAGCAGTTCTTC. It translates to CASSARTSGGEQFF.

This sequence joins TRBV7-8 and TRBJ1-2; D gene unclear. The CDR3 contains 14 residues. The V gene's germline CDR1 is SGHVS and CDR2 FQNEAQ. Trimming cost V 5 bases and J 4 bases, with 14 bases left between them. The CDR3 nucleotides read TGTGCCAGCAGCACCGACAATTGGAGCTATGGCTACACCTTC. Translated, it gives CASSTDNWSYGYTF.

The chain is built from TRBV20-1 and TRBJ1-1; D is undetermined. Deletions cut 5 bases from V and 11 bases from J, with 21 bases between. Per the germline V gene, CDR1 is DFQATT and CDR2 is SNEGSKA (reference sequence). The CDR3 has 13 residues. The CDR3 DNA follows: TGCAGTGCTCACCCGGACGGCGAACTAGAGGCTTTCTTT. It translates to CSAHPDGELEAFF.

The J gene is TRBJ1-1, the V gene TRBV30, with TRBD1 identical over 12 bases. Germline trimming cut 1 base from V and 7 bases from J; bases unmatched to any gene: 7. Germline CDR1 is GTSNPN and CDR2 is SVGIG (reference sequence). The CDR3 length is 15 residues. The CDR3 DNA follows: TGTGCCTGGAGTGACGGGGGACAGGGGGCCGGTGAAGCTTTCTTT. It specifies CAWSDGGQGAGEAFF.